Shown below are 26 T cell receptor beta chains from a single sample sequenced in a study of early stage breast cancer tumors. TCRdb's table, derived via immunoSEQ multiplex PCR, lists solely in-frame clones and lacks some. The sample includes 20,000 to 25,000 clones, about 70% of them seen just once. The sequencing input was breast tumor tissue. Receptor source: a person in their sixties with breast cancer.

The J gene is TRBJ1-5, the V gene TRBV5-4; 8 bases align to TRBD1. This CDR3 contains 15 residues. CDR1 is SGHNT, CDR2 YYREEE, per germline (reference sequence). V was clipped by 4 bases and J by 2 bases; unmatched bases: 5. DNA for the CDR3: TGTGCCAGCAGCCCGGGGGGACAGGGCAATCAGCCCCAGCATTTT. Protein sequence: CASSPGGQGNQPQHF.

The chain recombines TRBV5-8 with TRBJ2-7, with TRBD1 matching over 10 bases. The V gene's germline CDR1 is SGHTS and CDR2 YDEGEE. Trimming took 4 bases from V and 5 from J; bases not matched to a gene: 6. This CDR3 spans 14 amino acids. Written as DNA, the CDR3 is TGTGCCAGCAGCATCCGACAGGGGGCCCACGAGCAGTACTTC. Residues: CASSIRQGAHEQYF.

This clone counts as medium-sized. The rearrangement links TRBV5-1 to TRBJ1-1, with 8 positions matching TRBD1. The V segment lost 0 bases and the J segment 9 bases; nucleotides outside the gene matches: 4. Germline CDR1 SGHRS, CDR2 YFSETQ. The CDR3 is 13 amino acids. CDR3 sequence reads: CASSLEGDRKAFF. In DNA form, the CDR3 reads TGCGCCAGCAGCTTGGAGGGGGACAGGAAAGCTTTCTTT.

The gene calls are TRBV28 and TRBJ2-1; D might be TRBD1 (5 bases). Germline values: CDR1 MDHEN, CDR2 SYDVKM. Trimming took off 10 bases at V and 7 bases at J, with 23 bases between the two ends. The CDR3 consists of 15 residues. CDR3 protein: CATASPQGVGNEQFF. DNA of the CDR3: TGTGCCACCGCCTCACCGCAGGGTGTGGGGAATGAGCAGTTCTTC.

A few counts support this clone. The rearrangement links TRBV9 to TRBJ2-7; TRBD1 agrees at 10 bases. The J segment lost 7 bases and the V segment lost 4 bases, leaving 5 bases of the junction unmatched. Germline V gene data show CDR1 as SGDLS and CDR2 as YYNGEE. This CDR3 region has 13 residues. The CDR3 coding sequence is TGTGCCAGCAGCAAAGGACAGGGGGGTGAGCAGTACTTC. Amino acids: CASSKGQGGEQYF. The full variable domain, with the rest looked up from reference TRBV9 and TRBJ2-7, is DSGVTQTPKHLITATGQRVTLRCSPRSGDLSVYWYQQSLDQGLQFLIQYYNGEERAKGNILERFSAQQFPDLHSELNLSSLELGDSALYFCASSKGQGGEQYFGPGTRLTVT.

This clone was seen at least ten times. The genes are TRBV4-3 and TRBJ1-1; D not certain. The V gene's germline CDR1 is LGHNA and CDR2 YSLEER. V gave up 0 bases and J gave up 2 bases, with 7 bases separating them. CDR3 length: 14 amino acids. For the CDR3, the DNA is TGCGCCAGCAGCCAAGATTTTATTAACACTGAAGCTTTCTTT. Translated: CASSQDFINTEAFF.

The rearrangement links TRBV5-1 to TRBJ2-2, with D perhaps matching TRBD1 (5 bases). This CDR3 region has 15 residues. Trimming cost V 3 bases and J 3 bases, with 12 bases left between them. Germline CDR1 is SGHRS and CDR2 is YFSETQ. The CDR3 spells CASSSLPGYTGELFF. CDR3 nucleotides: TGCGCCAGCAGCTCCCTTCCAGGGTACACCGGGGAGCTGTTTTTT. Full variable domain (rest looked up from reference TRBV5-1 and TRBJ2-2): KAGVTQTPRYLIKTRGQQVTLSCSPISGHRSVSWYQQTPGQGLQFLFEYFSETQRNKGNFPGRFSGRQFSNSRSEMNVSTLELGDSALYLCASSSLPGYTGELFFGEGSRLTVL.

The V call is TRBV2, the J call TRBJ2-2, with 8 positions matching TRBD1. Germline CDR1 and CDR2: SNHLY and FYNNEI. V shed 11 bases, J shed 5 bases, and the junction held 7 bases outside the gene matches. The CDR3 is made up of 13 amino acids. The CDR3 DNA follows: TGTGCCGGAGGACAGGGATTGACCGGGGAGCTGTTTTTT. Amino acids: CAGGQGLTGELFF.

The CDR3, as DNA: TGTGCCAGCAGCCCGACAGGGGGCTCTGGAAACACCATATATTTT. Translated: CASSPTGGSGNTIYF. The chain employs TRBV7-2 and TRBJ1-3; 9 bases fit TRBD1. Germline-derived CDR1 and CDR2 are SGHTA and FQGNSA. Trimming removed 5 bases from V and 0 bases from J; junction bases left unmatched: 2. The CDR3 contains 15 residues.

Regarding this clone: A read error may be the cause here, since a much bigger clone is one base away. CDR3 loop: CASRREVQETQYF. CDR3 nucleotides: TGTGCCAGCAGGCGGGAGGTCCAAGAGACCCAGTACTTC. The chain uses TRBV2 and TRBJ2-5; 8 bases agree with TRBD2. The CDR3 length is 13 residues. Germline V CDR1 and CDR2: SNHLY, FYNNEI. V was pared by 6 bases and J by 1 base, with 1 base of the junction left unmatched.

A word on this clone: Other DNA sequences from this sample encode an identical CDR3 as well. The gene calls are TRBV7-2 and TRBJ2-3; 10 bases align to TRBD1. The CDR3 spans 14 residues. From germline, CDR1 is SGHTA and CDR2 FQGNSA. The junction had 2 bases not matched to a gene; V was cut back by 5 bases and J by 3 bases. This chain's CDR3 is CASSRDRGTDTQYF. The DNA of the CDR3 is TGTGCCAGCAGCCGGGACAGGGGTACAGATACGCAGTATTTT.

This chain links TRBV4-1 with TRBJ2-7; D uncertain. V shed 0 bases and J shed 0 bases, with 21 bases lying between them. The CDR3 is 19 amino acids. CDR1 is MGHRA, CDR2 YSYEKL, per germline. The CDR3 DNA reads as TGCGCCAGCAGCCAAGATATCCGTGTGGGTAGCCTTATCTCCTACGAGCAGTACTTC. This translates into CASSQDIRVGSLISYEQYF.

The rearrangement joins TRBV19 to TRBJ2-1, with a weak D call TRBD1 (6 bases). The V and J ends lost 5 bases and 10 bases respectively, with 12 bases between them. Per germline, CDR1 LNHDA and CDR2 SQIVND (reference sequence). CDR3 length: 12 residues. CDR3 protein: CASSPKTGEQFF. The CDR3 DNA is TGTGCCAGTAGTCCTAAAACAGGGGAGCAGTTCTTC.

The gene calls are TRBV28 and TRBJ1-2; 9 positions match TRBD1. Looked up from germline, CDR1 is MDHEN and CDR2 is SYDVKM. J gave up 4 bases and V 4 bases, and 16 bases lay outside the gene matches. CDR3 length equals 18 residues. CDR3 region: CASSSINRDRVHGYGYTF. CDR3 in DNA: TGTGCCAGCAGTTCGATTAACCGGGACAGGGTTCACGGCTATGGCTACACCTTC.

This clone was seen once. The chain couples TRBV19 to TRBJ2-1; 10 bases fit TRBD2. This CDR3 has 14 residues. V lost 4 bases and J lost 10; bases outside the gene matches: 7. Germline CDR1 and CDR2: LNHDA and SQIVND (reference sequence). CDR3 in DNA: TGTGCCAGTAGTACTCTAGCGGGAGTGATGGAGCAGTTCTTC. Amino acids: CASSTLAGVMEQFF.

The chain uses TRBV5-8 and TRBJ1-2; 10 nucleotides match TRBD1. There are 14 residues in the CDR3. Germline CDR1 and CDR2: SGHTS and YDEGEE. Trimming at V came to 4 bases and at J to 3 bases, leaving 3 bases not matched to a gene. The CDR3 loop is CASSAGTGDYGYTF. The DNA of the CDR3 is TGTGCCAGCAGCGCCGGGACAGGGGACTATGGCTACACCTTC.

CDR3 DNA: TGTGCCAGCAGACTACGTTACAGGGGGAAGATCGGGGAGACCCAGTACTTC. Amino acids: CASRLRYRGKIGETQYF. This chain uses TRBV5-6 with TRBJ2-5; 8 bases agree with TRBD1. Trimming at V came to 5 bases and at J to 5 bases, leaving 17 bases not matched to a gene. From germline, CDR1 is SGHDT and CDR2 YYEEEE. There are 17 residues in the CDR3.

The chain couples TRBV4-1 to TRBJ2-7; 7 nucleotides match TRBD1. Per germline, CDR1 MGHRA and CDR2 YSYEKL. Trimming cost V 4 bases and J 5 bases; bases outside gene matches: 11. This CDR3 contains 15 residues. CDR3 sequence reads: CASSPRTGEGNEQYF. The DNA for the CDR3 is TGCGCCAGCAGCCCCCGGACAGGCGAGGGAAACGAGCAGTACTTC.

CDR3 DNA sequence: TGTGCCAGCAGCTTAGACCCATCCTCCTACGAGCAGTACTTC. Translating it yields CASSLDPSSYEQYF. The chain has TRBV11-2 and TRBJ2-7; no reliable D call. Trimming took off 0 bases at V and 0 bases at J, with 6 bases between the two ends. The V gene's germline CDR1 is SGHAT and CDR2 FQNNGV. The CDR3 extends over 14 amino acids.

This chain links TRBV7-8 with TRBJ2-2, with 8 bases fitting TRBD2. From germline, CDR1 is SGHVS and CDR2 FQNEAQ. The CDR3 is 15 amino acids. J gave up 4 bases and V 0 bases, and 1 base lay outside the gene matches. CDR3 protein: CASSLAAGGTGELFF. The CDR3 DNA reads TGTGCCAGCAGCTTAGCGGCGGGGGGCACCGGGGAGCTGTTTTTT.

V gene TRBV5-1 combines with J gene TRBJ2-1; D might be TRBD2 (6 bases). The CDR3 has 17 amino acids. The V gene lost 0 bases and the J gene lost 4 bases, with 17 bases spanning the gap. Germline V gene data show CDR1 as SGHRS and CDR2 as YFSETQ. CDR3 DNA sequence: TGCGCCAGCAGCTTGGGGGACTTTCAGACCCGATACAATGAGCAGTTCTTC. Encoded protein: CASSLGDFQTRYNEQFF.

V and J are TRBV18 and TRBJ2-3; perhaps TRBD2 as D (5 bases). The CDR3 runs 14 residues. V was clipped by 3 bases and J by 2 bases, with 9 bases between them. Germline V gene lookup returns CDR1 KGHSH and CDR2 LQKENI. Here the CDR3 reads CASSPAADTDTQYF. DNA of the CDR3: TGTGCCAGCTCACCTGCAGCGGACACAGATACGCAGTATTTT.

This clone was found a few times. The chain couples TRBV6-5 to TRBJ1-3; 8 bases are shared with TRBD1. This CDR3 is built from 16 residues. V trimming: 0 bases; J trimming: 3 bases; junction bases outside the gene matches: 4. Per the germline V gene, CDR1 is MNHEY and CDR2 is SVGAGI. The CDR3 loop reads CASSYSGQGGGNTIYF. In DNA form, the CDR3 reads TGTGCCAGCAGTTACTCCGGACAGGGAGGTGGAAACACCATATATTTT.

CDR3: CASSLVLAPGGTDTQYF. The CDR3 nucleotides read TGTGCCAGCAGCTTAGTTCTGGCCCCGGGGGGCACAGATACGCAGTATTTT. The V call is TRBV11-3, the J call TRBJ2-3, with D possibly TRBD2 on 6 matching bases. The CDR3 totals 17 residues. The germline CDR1 and CDR2 sequences are SGHNT and YENEEA. The V gene lost 1 base and the J gene lost 1 base, with 15 bases spanning the gap.

The chain is built from TRBV7-9 and TRBJ2-1, with no clear D. V was trimmed by 1 base and J by 13 bases, leaving 17 bases between them. This CDR3 is built from 14 residues. Germline values: CDR1 SEHNR, CDR2 FQNEAQ (reference sequence). For the CDR3, the DNA is TGTGCCAGCAGCTTAGTAGGTTCGGGTTTTTCACAGTTCTTC. This encodes CASSLVGSGFSQFF.

This sequence joins TRBV18 and TRBJ2-1, with D possibly TRBD1 on 6 matching bases. V was pared by 3 bases and J by 4 bases, with 16 bases between. This CDR3 has 16 residues. Germline lookup yields CDR1 KGHSH and CDR2 LQKENI. CDR3 bases: TGTGCCAGCTCACCCCCAGCGGACAGTTTATACAATGAGCAGTTCTTC. As protein: CASSPPADSLYNEQFF.